This paragraph covers one T cell receptor beta chain sequence. The CDR3 length is 13 residues. The germline CDR1 and CDR2 sequences are SNHLY and FYNNEI. V lost 10 bases and J 6 bases, leaving 15 bases between the germline ends. This entry comes from a study of molecular identifiers for immune sequencing clone quantification. A single record per CDR3 protein comes from TCRdb applying MiXCR to the PCR reads. Of around 460,000 distinct CDR3 sequences listed, 20% to 25% are singletons. Isolation of naive CD8 T cells was achieved by sorting on a CD8+CD4-CCR7+CD45RA+ phenotype. This chain uses TRBV2 with TRBJ2-2; D perhaps matches TRBD1 (6 bases). The origin of this receptor is a human donor in good health. Some libraries in this study had Jurkat cell RNA spiked in. Sequenced sample: naive CD8+ T cells from blood, with Jurkat cell RNA spiked in. As to subset: FACS-sorted CD8+CD4-CCR7+CD45RA+ naive T cells. CDR3 in DNA: TGTGCCATCGATACAGGGTTATCCGGGGAGCTGTTTTTT. Translated, it gives CAIDTGLSGELFF. The full variable domain, rest sourced from reference TRBV2 and TRBJ2-2, is EPEVTQTPSHQVTQMGQEVILRCVPISNHLYFYWYRQILGQKVEFLVSFYNNEISEKSEIFDDQFSVERPDGSNFTLKIRSTKLEDSAMYFCAIDTGLSGELFFGEGSRLTVL.